The 10 T cell receptor beta chains presented below share a single source sample, sequenced in a study of T cell responses to AZD1222 COVID-19 vaccine. Some clones are missing from TCRdb's copy, which holds only in-frame ones; the method was immunoSEQ multiplex PCR. Of tens of thousands of clones in the sample, around 82% were seen once. Sample: peripheral blood, taken on day 0 of AZD1222 vaccination. These receptors all come from an adult in good health.

V usage is TRBV24-1 and J usage is TRBJ2-2, with a tentative D call TRBD1 (6 bases). Deletions cut 6 bases from V and 5 bases from J, with 12 bases between. From germline, CDR1 is KGHDR and CDR2 SFDVKD. The CDR3 is 14 amino acids. CDR3 nucleotides: TGTGCCACCAGTTCCTCGGGACAAACCGGGGAGCTGTTTTTT. Translated: CATSSSGQTGELFF.

The chain has TRBV6-5 and TRBJ1-4, with D possibly being TRBD1 (6 bases). CDR1 and CDR2 (germline): MNHEY, SVGAGI. V was cut by 4 bases and J by 1 base, with 10 bases left in between. The CDR3 spans 15 residues. The CDR3 coding sequence is TGTGCCAGCAGTTGGAAACAGGGAACTAATGAAAAACTGTTTTTT. Amino acids: CASSWKQGTNEKLFF.

The chain carries TRBV2 and TRBJ2-7; the match to TRBD1 covers 9 bases. V lost 6 bases and J lost 2; bases outside the gene matches: 5. The length of the CDR3 is 14 residues. Germline CDR1 is SNHLY and CDR2 is FYNNEI. The CDR3 reads CASRTGQGAYEQYF. The DNA of the CDR3 is TGTGCCAGCAGAACGGGACAGGGAGCCTACGAGCAGTACTTC.

The chain employs TRBV28 and TRBJ1-2, with D possibly being TRBD1 (6 bases). V dropped 6 bases and J dropped 8 bases, with 22 bases sitting between them. Germline-derived CDR1 and CDR2 are MDHEN and SYDVKM. CDR3 size: 15 residues. The CDR3 region is CASSPLGGAKEGYTF. CDR3 in DNA: TGTGCCAGCAGCCCCCTGGGGGGGGCAAAGGAGGGCTACACCTTC.

This clone appeared a single time. The chain has TRBV15 and TRBJ1-4; D may be TRBD1 (5 bases). With 5 bases removed from V and 2 bases from J, the gap between germline ends came to 9 bases. CDR3 length: 14 residues. Per germline, CDR1 LNHNV and CDR2 YYDKDF (reference sequence). Written as DNA, the CDR3 is TGTGCCACCAGCGGAGGGGTTACTAATGAAAAACTGTTTTTT. Translated, it gives CATSGGVTNEKLFF.

The chain employs TRBV4-3 and TRBJ2-2; a weak D match, TRBD2 (7 bases). The V gene lost 0 bases and the J gene lost 3 bases, with 11 bases spanning the gap. CDR3 length: 16 residues. CDR1 LGHNA and CDR2 YSLEER come from the germline V gene. CDR3 residues: CASSQERGPYTGELFF. In nucleotides, the CDR3 is TGCGCCAGCAGCCAAGAGCGGGGGCCCTACACCGGGGAGCTGTTTTTT.

CDR3 DNA: TGTGCCAGCAGCTTAGAGAGCTCCTATAATTCACCCCTCCACTTT. Protein sequence: CASSLESSYNSPLHF. The chain uses TRBV7-2 and TRBJ1-6; D uncertain. CDR3 length: 15 residues. V was trimmed by 1 base and J by 0 bases, leaving 4 bases between them. Germline CDR1 is SGHTA and CDR2 is FQGNSA.

The chain combines TRBV5-4 with TRBJ2-1; the match to TRBD1 covers 9 bases. Per the germline V gene, CDR1 is SGHNT and CDR2 is YYREEE (reference sequence). The CDR3 is 15 amino acids. J was trimmed by 3 bases and V by 4 bases; bases with no gene match: 5. The CDR3 DNA sequence: TGTGCCAGCAGCCAGGGACAGGGTCTCTACAATGAGCAGTTCTTC. Its translation is CASSQGQGLYNEQFF. Based on the CDR3 plus reference TRBV5-4 and TRBJ2-1, the full variable domain is ETGVTQSPTHLIKTRGQQVTLRCSSQSGHNTVSWYQQALGQGPQFIFQYYREEENGRGNFPPRFSGLQFPNYSSELNVNALELDDSALYLCASSQGQGLYNEQFFGPGTRLTVL.

By share of the sample, this clone is medium-sized. The J gene is TRBJ2-1, the V gene TRBV6-5; D gene unclear. CDR3 length: 13 residues. Trimming removed 0 bases from V and 3 bases from J, with 3 bases in between. Germline V lookup: CDR1 MNHEY, CDR2 SVGAGI. CDR3: CASSYSNYNEQFF. In DNA, the CDR3 is TGTGCCAGCAGTTACTCGAACTACAATGAGCAGTTCTTC.

In DNA, the CDR3 is TGTGCCAGCAGCCAAGACCCCAGGGGGGAGACCCAGTACTTC. Translating it yields CASSQDPRGETQYF. The chain has TRBV3-1 (or the pseudogene TRBV3-2) and TRBJ2-5, with 7 positions matching TRBD1. The CDR3 consists of 14 residues. The V and J ends lost 0 bases and 5 bases, in that order; junction bases with no gene match: 3. From germline, CDR1 is LGHDT and CDR2 YNNKEL (reference sequence).